This TCR beta chain is from a study of early T cells in non-severe SARS-CoV-2 infection. This clonotype showed up many times. V was cut by 6 bases and J by 1 base, with 15 bases left in between. The CDR3 covers 14 residues. In germline, CDR1 is SQVTM, CDR2 ANQGSEA. TCRdb recomputed calls from the 5' RACE reads with MiXCR, one row per CDR3 protein. Of more than 20,000 distinct CDR3 sequences detected, around 6% appear once; the ten largest clones hold roughly 14%. This receptor was taken from an adult who was a healthcare worker with PCR-confirmed SARS-CoV-2 infection or an uninfected control (not recorded which). The gene calls are TRBV29-1 and TRBJ1-1; D possibly corresponds to TRBD1 (5 bases). This specimen was whole blood, taken at baseline. Here the CDR3 DNA reads TGCAGCGTAGAGGAGGGGTTTTCGAACACTGAAGCTTTCTTT. It specifies CSVEEGFSNTEAFF.